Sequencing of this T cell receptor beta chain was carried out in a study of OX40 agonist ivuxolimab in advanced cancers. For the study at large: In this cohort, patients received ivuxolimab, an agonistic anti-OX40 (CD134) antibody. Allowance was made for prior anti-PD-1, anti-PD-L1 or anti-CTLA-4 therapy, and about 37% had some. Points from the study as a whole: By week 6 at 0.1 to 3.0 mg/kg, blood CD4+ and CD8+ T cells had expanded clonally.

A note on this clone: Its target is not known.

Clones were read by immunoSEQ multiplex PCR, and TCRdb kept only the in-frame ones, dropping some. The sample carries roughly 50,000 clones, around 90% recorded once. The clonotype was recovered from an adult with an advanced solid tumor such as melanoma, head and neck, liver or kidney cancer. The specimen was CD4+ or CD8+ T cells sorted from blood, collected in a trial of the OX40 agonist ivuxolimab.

CDR3 amino acids: CASSQEGTGWDGYTF. The CDR3 bases are TGCGCCAGCAGCCAAGAAGGGACAGGGTGGGACGGCTACACCTTC. The chain carries TRBV4-3 and TRBJ1-2; 9 bases line up with TRBD1. V shed 0 bases and J 8 bases; nucleotides not matched to a gene: 7. This CDR3 comprises 15 residues. The V gene's germline CDR1 is LGHNA and CDR2 YSLEER.